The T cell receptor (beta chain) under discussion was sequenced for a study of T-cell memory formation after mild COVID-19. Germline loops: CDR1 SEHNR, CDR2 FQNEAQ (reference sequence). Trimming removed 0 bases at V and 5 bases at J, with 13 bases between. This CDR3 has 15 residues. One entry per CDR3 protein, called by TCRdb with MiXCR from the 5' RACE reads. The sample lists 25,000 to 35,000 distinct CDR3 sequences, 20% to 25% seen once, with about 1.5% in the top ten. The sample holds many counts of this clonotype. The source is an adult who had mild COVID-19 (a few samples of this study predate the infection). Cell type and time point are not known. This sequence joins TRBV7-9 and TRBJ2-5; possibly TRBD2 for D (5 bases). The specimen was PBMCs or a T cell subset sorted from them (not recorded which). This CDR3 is CASSLARSVAETQYF. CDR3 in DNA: TGTGCCAGCAGCTTAGCGCGGTCGGTAGCGGAGACCCAGTACTTC.